The 11 T cell receptor beta chains in this list originate from one sample, sequenced in a study of Graves' ophthalmopathy and Graves' hyperthyroidism. Amplification of the TCR beta CDR3 regions used RNA transcripts (as template). The library came from an HTBI-primed first-round RT-PCR and a second-round multiplex PCR. A single record per CDR3 protein comes from TCRdb applying MiXCR to the multiplex PCR reads. Here the sample spans approximately 1.2 million distinct CDR3 sequences, 35% to 40% being singletons. Sequenced input: peripheral blood or thyroid tissue (not recorded which). Every receptor here comes from an adult man with Graves' hyperthyroidism.

In its sample, this clonotype was seen many times. The chain uses TRBV7-9 and TRBJ2-7; D perhaps matches TRBD1 (5 bases). V lost 1 base to trimming and J lost 2 bases, with 9 bases between them. The CDR3 runs 14 residues. The germline V gene encodes CDR1 SEHNR and CDR2 FQNEAQ (reference sequence). The CDR3 sequence is CASSLDRRAYEQYF. As DNA, the CDR3 is TGTGCCAGCAGCTTAGACAGGAGAGCCTACGAGCAGTACTTC.

The chain carries TRBV13 and TRBJ2-2; D is undetermined. The CDR3 loop spans 12 amino acids. V was shortened by 7 bases and J by 4 bases, with 7 bases between the two germline ends. Per the germline V gene, CDR1 is PRHDT and CDR2 is FYEKMQ (reference sequence). The DNA of the CDR3 is TGTGCCAGCACCCAAAGCACCGGGGAGCTGTTTTTT. Residues: CASTQSTGELFF.

Comment on this clonotype: This may come from a read error, since a much larger clone is one base off. The rearrangement uses TRBV15 and TRBJ2-7; 10 bases fit TRBD2. Germline V gives CDR1 LNHNV, CDR2 YYDKDF (reference sequence). Germline trimming cut 0 bases from V and 5 bases from J; bases unmatched to any gene: 7. CDR3 size: 16 residues. The CDR3 DNA is TGTGCCACCAGCAGAGATTGGGCTAGCGGGAGAGACGAGCAGTACTTC. Translating gives CATSRDWASGRDEQYF. The full variable domain, its missing parts supplied by reference TRBV15 and TRBJ2-7, is DAMVIQNPRYQVTQFGKPVTLSCSQTLNHNVMYWYQQKSSQAPKLLFHYYDKDFNNEADTPDNFQSRRPNTSFCFLDIRSPGLGDTAMYLCATSRDWASGRDEQYFGPGTRLTVT.

This clonotype occurred many times. This chain joins TRBV6-5 and TRBJ1-1, with 8 bases fitting TRBD1. The ends lost 4 bases at V and 1 base at J; junction bases unmatched: 2. The germline CDR1 and CDR2 sequences are MNHEY and SVGAGI. The CDR3 spans 14 residues. CDR3 sequence: CASSSGGANTEAFF. In DNA, the CDR3 is TGTGCCAGCAGTTCAGGGGGCGCGAACACTGAAGCTTTCTTT.

The gene calls are TRBV7-2 and TRBJ2-2, with D maybe TRBD1 (5 bases). Germline values: CDR1 SGHTA, CDR2 FQGNSA. Trimming took 1 base from V and 3 from J, leaving 12 bases between them. This CDR3 has 16 amino acids. The CDR3 protein is CASSLGTLTHTGELFF. CDR3 DNA: TGTGCCAGCAGCTTAGGGACACTAACCCACACCGGGGAGCTGTTTTTT.

The chain has TRBV19 and TRBJ1-2; possibly TRBD1 for D (6 bases). Germline V gene data show CDR1 as LNHDA and CDR2 as SQIVND (reference sequence). The CDR3 has 15 amino acids. The V end was cut by 4 bases, the J end by 8 bases, with 20 bases between. In DNA form, the CDR3 reads TGTGCCAGTAGTAAAGACCTATCAGGGGTTCCAGGCTACACCTTC. It yields the protein CASSKDLSGVPGYTF.

V gene TRBV12-3 or TRBV12-4 combines with J gene TRBJ2-5, with D possibly being TRBD1 or TRBD2 (5 bases each). The CDR3 covers 11 residues. The CDR3 spells CASEYGGTQYF. In DNA, the CDR3 is TGTGCTAGCGAATATGGGGGGACCCAGTACTTC.

J is TRBJ1-1 and V is TRBV7-9, with D tentatively TRBD1 (6 bases). The CDR3 has 15 residues. Germline V CDR1 and CDR2: SEHNR, FQNEAQ (reference sequence). V was pared by 1 base and J by 3 bases, with 12 bases between. CDR3: CASSLGGGGHTEAFF. The DNA of the CDR3 is TGTGCCAGCAGCTTAGGGGGGGGCGGGCACACTGAAGCTTTCTTT. The variable domain in full, with the rest retrieved from reference TRBV7-9 and TRBJ1-1, is DTGVSQNPRHKITKRGQNVTFRCDPISEHNRLYWYRQTLGQGPEFLTYFQNEAQLEKSRLLSDRFSAERPKGSFSTLEIQRTEQGDSAMYLCASSLGGGGHTEAFFGQGTRLTVV.

The chain has TRBV7-6 and TRBJ2-5; possible D gene TRBD1, 6 bases. V lost 5 bases and J lost 1, with 11 bases in between. This CDR3 is built from 14 residues. The germline gives CDR1 SGHVS, CDR2 FNYEAQ. The CDR3 coding sequence is TGTGCCAGCAGCACACAGGGATTCCAAGAGACCCAGTACTTC. Residues: CASSTQGFQETQYF.

This clonotype was counted only a few times. The chain joins TRBV20-1 to TRBJ1-6; no clear D. The CDR3 length is 12 residues. Trimming took off 6 bases at V and 7 bases at J, with 10 bases between the two ends. CDR1 and CDR2 from the germline V gene are DFQATT and SNEGSKA (reference sequence). The CDR3 coding sequence is TGCAGTGCACTAGAGACAAATTCACCCCTCCACTTT. Translating gives CSALETNSPLHF.

This clonotype came up a few times. This chain links TRBV25-1 with TRBJ2-3, with a weak D call TRBD2 (6 bases). The CDR3 has 15 amino acids. Germline V gene data show CDR1 as MGHDK and CDR2 as SYGVNS. V was trimmed by 1 base and J by 8 bases, leaving 16 bases between them. The CDR3 loop is CASSESLGTFSTQYF. CDR3 nucleotide sequence: TGTGCCAGCAGTGAATCTTTGGGGACTTTCTCTACGCAGTATTTT.